Included here is one T cell receptor (beta chain) sequence, with context. What it recognizes is unknown. This specimen belongs to a study of cytomegalovirus exposure and HLA in healthy donors. Overall study findings and caveats: The authors reported that TCR beta sequences could predict HLA-A and HLA-B alleles. These predictions were accurate for most subjects in the first cohort. Later, an analysis showed that TCR beta chains associated with HLA were more clonally expanded than others that were equally common. On later analysis, the bulk of CMV-associated TCR beta chains appeared to be HLA-restricted.

The primer mix had 60 Vbeta and 13 Jbeta primers. Measured with immunoSEQ multiplex PCR; TCRdb has only the in-frame clones, and not every one. The table lists 200,000 to 250,000 clones, 82% of them singletons. The clonotype comes from a woman aged 40 to 50 in good health and CMV-seropositive. Sequencing was done on a sample of PBMCs.

Here the CDR3 DNA reads TGTGCCAGTAGCGTTGGCGGGGTGAACACCGGGGAGCTGTTTTTT. It is translated as CASSVGGVNTGELFF. The genes are TRBV19 and TRBJ2-2, with D maybe TRBD2 (6 bases). This CDR3 region has 15 residues. Trimming took 6 bases from V and 1 from J, leaving 12 bases between them. CDR1 is LNHDA, CDR2 SQIVND, per germline (reference sequence).